This T cell receptor (beta chain) was retrieved from a study of blood T cells in healthy people across ages. At least 6 micrograms of total RNA were extracted per sample. To note about this clonotype: Its antigen is unknown.

Per the germline V gene, CDR1 is MNHEY and CDR2 is SMNVEV (reference sequence). Trimming cost V 2 bases and J 4 bases, with 14 bases left between them. The CDR3 has 15 amino acids. For the second PCR, which ran for 7 to 11 cycles, a sample-barcoded 5' primer and a J-beta primer mix were used. From the 5' RACE reads, TCRdb called clonotypes with MiXCR, one entry per CDR3 protein. The table lists 1.5 million to 2 million distinct CDR3 sequences, around 42% of them singletons. Study-wide points: Possibly, changes in expanded clonotypes were confounded because donor CMV status was unknown. Age advanced and TCR beta diversity per million T cells fell, roughly linearly.

The chain is built from TRBV27 and TRBJ1-1; unclear D gene. The receptor's source is a human donor in good health. What was sequenced was blood. The CDR3 DNA sequence: TGTGCCAGCAGTTTAGCAGCAGAAGGAATCACTGAAGCTTTCTTT. Protein: CASSLAAEGITEAFF.